Below, 9 T cell receptor beta chains from the same sample are listed, as sequenced in a study of blood T cell repertoires in COVID-19. Clones were sequenced by immunoSEQ multiplex PCR, and TCRdb holds only the in-frame ones, with some missing. Of 130,000 to 150,000 clones detected, around nine tenths appear once; the ten largest clones hold 3.5% to 4.5%. Specimen: peripheral blood. The receptors come from a woman aged 40 to 50 with acute or convalescent COVID-19.

This clone appeared a single time. The chain carries TRBV5-1 and TRBJ1-2; no clear D gene. The CDR3 covers 14 residues. Germline V CDR1 and CDR2: SGHRS, YFSETQ. The ends were cut back, 0 bases at V and 1 base at J, with 7 bases in the middle. The CDR3 DNA is TGCGCCAGCAGCTTGGCAGAGGGTAACTATGGCTACACCTTC. It is translated as CASSLAEGNYGYTF.

The chain couples TRBV5-1 to TRBJ2-7, with D possibly matching TRBD2 (7 bases). Between the trimmed V and J ends, which lost 0 bases and 7 bases, there was a span of 20 bases. CDR1 is SGHRS and CDR2 is YFSETQ in the germline V gene. CDR3 length: 16 amino acids. This CDR3 reads CASSLDDRTRRGEQYF. CDR3 sequence (DNA): TGCGCCAGCAGCTTGGACGACAGGACTAGAAGGGGTGAGCAGTACTTC.

V is TRBV6-6 and J is TRBJ1-3; D is uncertain. With 2 bases removed from V and 0 bases from J, the gap between germline ends came to 8 bases. The CDR3 length is 15 residues. Per the germline V gene, CDR1 is MNHNY and CDR2 is SVGAGI (reference sequence). CDR3 protein: CASSYAGNSGNTIYF. The CDR3 DNA reads as TGTGCCAGCAGTTACGCGGGAAACTCTGGAAACACCATATATTTT.

The V and J genes are TRBV20-1 and TRBJ2-7; 10 bases map to TRBD2. J lost 0 bases, V lost 3 bases, and 5 bases had no gene match. Germline CDR1 is DFQATT and CDR2 is SNEGSKA (reference sequence). CDR3 length: 15 residues. The CDR3 region is CSASTGTSVSYEQYF. CDR3 bases: TGCAGTGCTAGTACCGGGACTAGCGTCTCCTACGAGCAGTACTTC.

The rearrangement uses TRBV5-1 and TRBJ1-1, with TRBD1 matching 8 bases. Germline V gene data show CDR1 as SGHRS and CDR2 as YFSETQ. The CDR3 is made up of 15 amino acids. J lost 1 base, V lost 1 base, and 3 bases had no gene match. The CDR3 here is CASSLQGAQNTEAFF. The CDR3 DNA reads TGCGCCAGCAGCTTGCAGGGGGCCCAGAACACTGAAGCTTTCTTT.

V usage is TRBV21-1 and J usage is TRBJ1-6; whether TRBD1, the table's D call, matches the DNA was not checked. TRBV21-1 represents a pseudogene. The CDR3 consists of 16 residues. The CDR3, as DNA: TGTGCCAGCAGCAAAAGGCGACAGGGGGCTGGCTCACCCCTCCACTTT. Protein product: CASSKRRQGAGSPLHF.

The chain uses TRBV7-8 and TRBJ1-2; 11 nucleotides line up with TRBD1. V was clipped by 4 bases and J by 7 bases; unmatched bases: 8. Germline V gene sequence: CDR1 SGHVS, CDR2 FQNEAQ. CDR3 length equals 15 residues. As DNA, the CDR3 is TGTGCCAGCAGCTCCCGGACAGGGGGCGTATCTGGCTACACCTTC. Protein: CASSSRTGGVSGYTF.

This chain links TRBV3-1 (or the pseudogene TRBV3-2) with TRBJ2-2; tentatively, D is TRBD2 (5 bases). V lost 2 bases and J 1 base, leaving 20 bases between the germline ends. This CDR3 contains 19 residues. Germline CDR1 LGHDT, CDR2 YNNKEL (reference sequence). The CDR3 DNA reads as TGTGCCAGCAGCCAACGCCCCCCTCGGGGTAGCGAGAACACCGGGGAGCTGTTTTTT. It encodes CASSQRPPRGSENTGELFF.

As regards this clone: The CDR3 carries no conserved terminal phenylalanine or tryptophan, so it likely arises from a read error. It is unclear where the CDR3 begins or ends on the DNA, so no DNA is shown, and the CDR3 is as TCRdb lists it. The chain recombines TRBV30 with TRBJ1-1; TRBD1 reflects the table's D call only, with no check against the DNA. CDR1 and CDR2 (germline): GTSNPN, SVGIG (reference sequence). The CDR3 is 11 amino acids long, termini counted. CDR3 residues: CAWGRDRVSFV.